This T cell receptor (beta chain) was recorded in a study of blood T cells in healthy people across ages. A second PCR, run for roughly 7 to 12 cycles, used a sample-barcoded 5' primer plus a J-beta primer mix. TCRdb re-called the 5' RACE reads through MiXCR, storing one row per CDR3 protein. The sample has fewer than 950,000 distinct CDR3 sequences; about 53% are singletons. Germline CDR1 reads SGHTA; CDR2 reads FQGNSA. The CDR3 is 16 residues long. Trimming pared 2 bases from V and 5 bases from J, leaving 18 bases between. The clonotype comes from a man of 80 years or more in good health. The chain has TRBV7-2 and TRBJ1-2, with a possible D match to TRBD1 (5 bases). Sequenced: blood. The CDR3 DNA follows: TGTGCCAGCAGCTTAACCGGACTAGCGGCAGGGTATGGCTACACCTTC. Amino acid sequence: CASSLTGLAAGYGYTF.